The present entry profiles one TCR beta chain with its context. What it recognizes is unknown. Subsets of CD8+ T cells were each sorted in triplicate at some 300,000 cells apiece. Germline V gene data show CDR1 as MGHRA and CDR2 as YSYEKL. The CDR3 is made up of 14 amino acids. The method, 5' RACE with UMI labels, was used to prepare the TRB cDNA libraries. TCRdb re-called the 5' RACE reads and gives one entry per CDR3 protein, without DNA. The ten most abundant clones cover around 0.27% of a sample with some 130,000 distinct CDR3 sequences. The sample comes from a study of CXCR3-negative and CXCR3-positive naive CD8 T cells. Notes on the study in general: Comparably high diversity marked both naive subsets, whereas memory CD8+ cells had much lower diversity.

Sequencing was performed on naive CXCR3- CD8+ T cells from blood. As to subset: CD45RO-CCR7+CD27+CD95- naive CD8+ T cells lacking CXCR3 (TNR3-). The origin of this receptor is a human donor in good health. Some clones in this sample may be carry-over from other donors' samples. V is TRBV4-1 and J is TRBJ2-1; TCRdb's D gene call, TRBD1, goes unchecked for lack of DNA. The CDR3 sequence: CASSQSGTGHEQFF.